This T cell receptor beta chain stems from a study of glioma-infiltrating T cells after dendritic cell vaccination. Measured with immunoSEQ multiplex PCR; TCRdb has only the in-frame clones, and not every one. The sample holds about 9,200 clones, 81% seen once. Described time point: after dendritic cell vaccination, including at tumor progression/relapse. Only patients with spare fresh-frozen tumor and over two years of follow-up were included. PBMC sampling occurred before vaccination, two weeks after the third dose, and at progression. The sample in question was blood, obtained after dendritic cell vaccination. The TCR comes from a human donor with glioblastoma.

The CDR3 loop reads CASSPPTGTGKATTNEKLFF. Written as DNA, the CDR3 is TGTGCCAGCAGCCCGCCCACCGGGACAGGGAAGGCCACAACTAATGAAAAACTGTTTTTT. The gene calls are TRBV21-1 and TRBJ1-4; the table's D call of TRBD1 was not tested on the DNA. TRBV21-1 is termed a pseudogene. The CDR3 is made up of 20 amino acids.